Reported below is one TCR beta chain. This sample was taken from a study of blood T cell repertoires in COVID-19. Turning to the study itself: Acute and convalescent COVID-19 specimens originated in the United States, Italy and Spain. Sources were T cells, B-cell-depleted T cells, or PBMCs; the material itself was cDNA or gDNA.

CDR3 size: 16 residues. The V gene's germline CDR1 is SGHNT and CDR2 YENEEA. J was trimmed by 4 bases and V by 4 bases; bases with no gene match: 3. Authors' processing steps: Counts of nucleated cells, estimated from reference gene primer amplification, were obtained. The repertoire was sequenced with immunoSEQ multiplex PCR; TCRdb's copy has only in-frame clones and lacks some. That table supplies the V and J calls and clone size; D and trimming were determined from the DNA. The sample comprises about 240,000 clones, 75% to 90% of which are singletons, and roughly 7.8% rests with the top ten. The V and J genes are TRBV11-3 and TRBJ2-2, with TRBD2 matching 13 bases. The source material was peripheral blood. The sequence was collected from a man between 60 and 75 years old who had recovered from COVID-19. The CDR3 DNA reads TGTGCCAGCAGCTCGGGACTAGCGGGGACCACCGGGGAGCTGTTTTTT. It is translated as CASSSGLAGTTGELFF.